Listed below are T cell receptor beta chains from one sample, sequenced in a study of shared clonotypes between healthy human individuals. Method: immunoSEQ multiplex PCR; TCRdb's copy keeps in-frame clones and lacks some. The table records some 2,100,000 clones, about 92% of them present only once. The specimen was naive CD8+ T cells from PBMCs. The receptors originated from a man in his late teens or twenties in good health. Some clones in this sample may be carry-over from other donors' samples. Each CDR3 is given without its conserved first and last residue. Fields, in order: J gene, V gene, CDR3 protein.

J: TRBJ2-7; V: TRBV10-2; CDR3: ASSRSVGIAVYEQY
J: TRBJ1-2; V: TRBV5-1; CDR3: ASSSETAGRVYGYT
J: TRBJ2-7; V: TRBV28; CDR3: ASSRGQGYEQY
J: TRBJ2-1; V: TRBV6-5; CDR3: ASSYSGSLYNEQF
J: TRBJ1-1; V: TRBV19; CDR3: ASSITFEVLDTEAF
J: TRBJ1-3; V: TRBV5-6; CDR3: ASSLATTGHGNTIY
J: TRBJ2-1; V: TRBV7-9; CDR3: ASSLAPGWGSGEQF
J: TRBJ1-1; V: TRBV27; CDR3: ASSSLLWGHTEAF
J: TRBJ1-2; V: TRBV6-5; CDR3: ASSYATAPRVYGYT
J: TRBJ2-4; V: TRBV25-1; CDR3: ASSVTEKNIQY
J: TRBJ1-5; V: TRBV23-1; CDR3: ASSQSCFRTGGGQPQH
J: TRBJ2-2; V: TRBV28; CDR3: ASSGGTEGNTGELF
J: TRBJ2-7; V: TRBV5-5; CDR3: ASSSGLDYEQY
J: TRBJ2-3; V: TRBV4-1; CDR3: ASSQVPSGSTDTQY
J: TRBJ2-1; V: TRBV6-6; CDR3: ASSYSWSGDNEQF
J: TRBJ2-7; V: TRBV9; CDR3: ASSVGWGTEQY
J: TRBJ2-5; V: TRBV28; CDR3: ASSTIAGGETQY
J: TRBJ1-2; V: TRBV5-1; CDR3: ASSLEGRDYGYT
J: TRBJ2-7; V: TRBV27; CDR3: ASSEQENGYEQY
J: TRBJ1-3; V: TRBV13; CDR3: ASSSTTGASGNTIY
J: TRBJ1-5; V: TRBV15; CDR3: ATSRGGNQPQH
J: TRBJ2-2; V: TRBV27; CDR3: ASSSLPGQGNGELF
J: TRBJ2-7; V: TRBV10-3; CDR3: AISAGPWRSYEQY
J: TRBJ2-7; V: TRBV19; CDR3: ASSIVGREYEQY
J: TRBJ2-7; V: TRBV11-2; CDR3: ASSLEAGTSGSYEQY
J: TRBJ1-2; V: TRBV9; CDR3: ASGQYSGTEKRYGYT
J: TRBJ1-2; V: TRBV6-5; CDR3: ASSPTEGNYGYT
J: TRBJ2-3; V: TRBV7-9; CDR3: ASSERLLDTQY
J: TRBJ2-7; V: TRBV7-2; CDR3: ASSFTHWEQGVHEQY
J: TRBJ1-2; V: TRBV9; CDR3: ASSRGQGTAGYT
J: TRBJ2-5; V: TRBV5-6; CDR3: ASSFAGPWETQY
J: TRBJ2-7; V: TRBV15; CDR3: ATSGTDRGEQY
J: TRBJ1-3; V: TRBV7-9; CDR3: ASSLRDTIY
J: TRBJ2-3; V: TRBV7-9; CDR3: ASSERGQELRSTDTQY
J: TRBJ2-5; V: TRBV5-6; CDR3: ASSSGMSGETQY
J: TRBJ2-1; V: TRBV7-8; CDR3: ASSSVRRPNEQF
J: TRBJ2-2; V: TRBV6-5; CDR3: ASSWQSTNTGELF
J: TRBJ1-1; V: TRBV7-6; CDR3: ASSLGQPGGEAF
J: TRBJ2-6; V: TRBV27; CDR3: ASSPSAGDGANVLT
J: TRBJ2-2; V: TRBV27; CDR3: ASSSNRGLRTGELF
J: TRBJ1-1; V: TRBV19; CDR3: ASSKEGRGYKIAF
J: TRBJ2-1; V: TRBV28; CDR3: ASSFEPGGAYNEQF
J: TRBJ1-5; V: TRBV6-1; CDR3: ASSYQPQH
J: TRBJ2-5; V: TRBV28; CDR3: ASSLVVSETQY
J: TRBJ2-1; V: TRBV27; CDR3: ASSPGLLPYNEQF
J: TRBJ1-3; V: TRBV7-2; CDR3: ASSPDRAGNTIY
J: TRBJ2-7; V: TRBV7-9; CDR3: ASRIGTSGIEQY